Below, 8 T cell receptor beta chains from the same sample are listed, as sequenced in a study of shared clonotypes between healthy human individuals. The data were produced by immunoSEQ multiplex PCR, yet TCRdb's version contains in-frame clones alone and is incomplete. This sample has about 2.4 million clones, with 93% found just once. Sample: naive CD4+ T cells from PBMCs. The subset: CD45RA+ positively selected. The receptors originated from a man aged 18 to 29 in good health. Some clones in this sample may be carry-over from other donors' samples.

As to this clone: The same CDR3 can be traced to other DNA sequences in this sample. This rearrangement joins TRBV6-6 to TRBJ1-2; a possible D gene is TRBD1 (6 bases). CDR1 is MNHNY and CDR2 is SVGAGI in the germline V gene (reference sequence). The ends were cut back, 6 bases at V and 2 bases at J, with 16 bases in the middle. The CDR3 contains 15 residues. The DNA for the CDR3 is TGTGCCAGCAGCCCGGGAGGGGGGGTAAACTATGGCTACACCTTC. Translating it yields CASSPGGGVNYGYTF.

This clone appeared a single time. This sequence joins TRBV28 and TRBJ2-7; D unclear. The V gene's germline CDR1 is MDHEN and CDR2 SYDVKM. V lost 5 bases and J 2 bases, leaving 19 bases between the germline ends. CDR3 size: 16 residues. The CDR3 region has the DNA TGTGCCAGCAGTCCCCGCCGGGTGGTAGCCCCCTACGAGCAGTACTTC. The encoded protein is CASSPRRVVAPYEQYF.

This chain's CDR3 is CASQRLNTEAFF. DNA for the CDR3: TGTGCCAGTCAGCGACTTAACACTGAAGCTTTCTTT. The V call is TRBV25-1, the J call TRBJ1-1; D is uncertain. With 9 bases removed from V and 2 bases from J, the gap between germline ends came to 10 bases. In germline, CDR1 is MGHDK, CDR2 SYGVNS. This CDR3 region has 12 residues.

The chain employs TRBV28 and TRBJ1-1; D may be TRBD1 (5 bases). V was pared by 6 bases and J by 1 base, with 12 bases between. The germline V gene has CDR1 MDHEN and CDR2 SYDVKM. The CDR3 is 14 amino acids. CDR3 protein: CASRSPGPNTEAFF. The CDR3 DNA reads TGTGCCAGCAGGTCCCCAGGGCCGAACACTGAAGCTTTCTTT.

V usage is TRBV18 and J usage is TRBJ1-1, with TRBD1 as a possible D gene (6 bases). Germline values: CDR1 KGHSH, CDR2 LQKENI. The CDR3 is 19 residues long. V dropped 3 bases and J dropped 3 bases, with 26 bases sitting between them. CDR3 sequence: CASSPYGVTGTFRYTEAFF. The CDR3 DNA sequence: TGTGCCAGCTCACCCTACGGAGTGACAGGCACCTTCCGGTACACTGAAGCTTTCTTT.

CDR3 sequence (DNA): TGTGCCAGCAGTGACCTTTCGCGGGAGGGGGACGAGCAGTACTTC. This encodes CASSDLSREGDEQYF. V is TRBV6-4 and J is TRBJ2-7, with 9 bases identical to TRBD2. This CDR3 comprises 15 residues. The J segment lost 5 bases and the V segment lost 2 bases, leaving 7 bases of the junction unmatched. Germline CDR1 reads MRHNA; CDR2 reads SNTAGT.

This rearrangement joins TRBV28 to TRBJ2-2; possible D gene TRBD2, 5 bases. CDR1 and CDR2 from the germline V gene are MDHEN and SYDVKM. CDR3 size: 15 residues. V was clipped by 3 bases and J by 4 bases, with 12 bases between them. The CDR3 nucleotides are TGTGCCAGCAGTTTTGGTAGGGCGGGCACCGGGGAGCTGTTTTTT. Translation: CASSFGRAGTGELFF.

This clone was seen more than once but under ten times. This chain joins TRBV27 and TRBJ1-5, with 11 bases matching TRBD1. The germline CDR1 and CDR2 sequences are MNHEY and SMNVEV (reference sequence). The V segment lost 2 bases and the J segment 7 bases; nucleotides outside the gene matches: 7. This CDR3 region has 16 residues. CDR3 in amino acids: CASSLQPGQGVQPQHF. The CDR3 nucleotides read TGTGCCAGCAGTTTACAACCGGGACAGGGGGTGCAGCCCCAGCATTTT.